This is a list of T cell receptor beta chains from one sample in a study of T-cell reconstitution after alpha-beta-depleted transplantation in children. TCRdb re-analysed the PCR reads in MiXCR, keeping a single row per CDR3 protein. The profile shows about 340,000 distinct CDR3 sequences, 10% to 15% of them singletons. Material: PBMCs, obtained from the stem cell graft. The receptors were gathered from a human donor who donated a stem cell graft to a child with Fanconi anemia. Both conserved end residues are part of each CDR3. The D gene is left open where the match is weak. Clone size is stated in some rows and not others, as once, few, many or a class when expanded.

D gene	CDR3 length	clone size	V gene	J gene	CDR3 protein	CDR3 DNA
.	16	.	TRBV12-3/TRBV12-4	TRBJ2-3	CASSFGGGMTTDTQYF	TGTGCCAGCAGTTTTGGGGGCGGAATGACCACAGATACGCAGTATTTT
.	12	.	TRBV20-1	TRBJ2-7	CSAPRASDEQYF	TGCAGTGCACCCAGGGCAAGCGACGAGCAGTACTTC
.	17	.	TRBV4-2	TRBJ2-1	CASSHPARVGSYNEQFF	TGTGCCAGCAGCCACCCTGCCAGGGTAGGCTCCTACAATGAGCAGTTCTTC
.	14	many	TRBV3-1	TRBJ2-4	CASSQSWAENIQYF	TGTGCCAGCAGCCAATCCTGGGCCGAAAACATTCAGTACTTC
.	15	.	TRBV11-2	TRBJ1-1	CASSLGGWMNTEAFF	TGTGCCAGCAGCTTAGGTGGCTGGATGAACACTGAAGCTTTCTTT
TRBD2	13	few	TRBV29-1	TRBJ2-1	CSVSTAGWNEQFF	TGCAGCGTCTCGACAGCGGGATGGAATGAGCAGTTCTTC
.	11	few	TRBV29-1	TRBJ2-5	CSVGLRETQYF	TGCAGCGTTGGCCTCCGGGAGACCCAGTACTTC
TRBD1	15	few	TRBV9	TRBJ2-5	CASSVAQGMGETQYF	TGTGCCAGCAGCGTGGCACAGGGGATGGGAGAGACCCAGTACTTC
.	13	few	TRBV2	TRBJ1-1	CASSELMNTEAFF	TGTGCCAGCAGTGAACTGATGAACACTGAAGCTTTCTTT
.	16	.	TRBV6-2/TRBV6-3	TRBJ1-6	CASSYSYIGPDSPLHF	TGTGCCAGCAGTTACTCTTACATCGGCCCAGATTCACCCCTCCACTTT
TRBD1	17	.	TRBV7-9	TRBJ2-5	CASTSDKTGVLQETQYF	TGTGCCAGCACCTCAGATAAGACAGGGGTACTCCAAGAGACCCAGTACTTC
TRBD1	16	many	TRBV5-1	TRBJ2-2	CASSLGQGTNTGELFF	TGCGCCAGCAGCTTGGGACAGGGAACGAACACCGGGGAGCTGTTTTTT